This T cell receptor beta chain was captured by sequencing in a study of T cell repertoires in cytomegalovirus infection. Concerning this clonotype: Its antigen is not known.

TCRdb redid the calling of the reads with MiXCR, one entry per CDR3 protein. The table records roughly 800,000 distinct CDR3 sequences, about 29% of them present only once. The sequence was collected from a human donor in good health (CMV status not recorded). Some clones in this sample may be carry-over from other donors' samples. Sequenced material: cultured CD8+ T cells from PBMCs, taken from culture after CMV antigen stimulation.

The CDR3 loop is CSVESASGGYNEQFF. The CDR3 DNA reads as TGCAGCGTTGAATCGGCTAGCGGGGGGTACAATGAGCAGTTCTTC. The chain is built from TRBV29-1 and TRBJ2-1; 11 bases are shared with TRBD2. This CDR3 comprises 15 residues. Germline assignment: CDR1 SQVTM and CDR2 ANQGSEA. Unmatched junction bases numbered 4, after V lost 2 bases and J lost 4 bases.